This T cell receptor beta chain was captured in a study of CD8 T cells in ankylosing spondylitis. Points from the study as a whole: Seemingly characteristic of ankylosing spondylitis blood was a TCR beta motif consisting of roughly 8 highly homologous variants. Some of the motif variants had earlier been found in reactive arthritis patients' fluid and blood. The disease-linked clones had a CD8+ phenotype and low blood frequencies.

This clonotype has a handful of counts. Its antigen is unknown. The CDR3 sequence is 15 residues long. Germline V gene data show CDR1 as SGHRS and CDR2 as YFSETQ. With 6 bases removed from V and 4 bases from J, the gap between germline ends came to 19 bases. Quantitative 5'-RACE with molecular barcodes generated TCR beta libraries. MiXCR, applied by TCRdb to the 5' RACE reads, yields one record per CDR3 protein. The sample consists of over 400,000 distinct CDR3 sequences, around 26% of them appearing once. Source material: blood, either unsorted or a sorted T cell fraction (not recorded which). The sequence was collected from a male donor with ankylosing spondylitis. The chain couples TRBV5-1 to TRBJ1-1; D is possibly TRBD1 (6 bases). This chain's CDR3 is CASTQVGGAGTEAFF. The CDR3 DNA is TGCGCCAGCACCCAGGTCGGGGGGGCGGGCACTGAAGCTTTCTTT.